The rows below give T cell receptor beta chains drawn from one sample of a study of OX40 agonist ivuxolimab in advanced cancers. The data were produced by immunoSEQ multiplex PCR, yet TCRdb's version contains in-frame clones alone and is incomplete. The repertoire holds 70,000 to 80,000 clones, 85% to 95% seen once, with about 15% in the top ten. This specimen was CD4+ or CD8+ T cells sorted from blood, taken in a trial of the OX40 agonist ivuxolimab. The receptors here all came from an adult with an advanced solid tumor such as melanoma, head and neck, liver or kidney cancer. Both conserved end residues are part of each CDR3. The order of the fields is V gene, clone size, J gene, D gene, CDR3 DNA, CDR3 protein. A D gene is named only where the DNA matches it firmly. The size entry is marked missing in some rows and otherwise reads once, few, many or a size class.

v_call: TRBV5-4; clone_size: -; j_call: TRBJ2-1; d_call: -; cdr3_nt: TGTGCCAGCAGCCCAAGCATCGGGCGGGGTTCCTACAATGAGCAGTTCTTC; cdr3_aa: CASSPSIGRGSYNEQFF
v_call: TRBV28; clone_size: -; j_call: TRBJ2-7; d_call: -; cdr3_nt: TGTGCCAGCAGTGCCCGGGAGATCACCTACGAGCAGTACTTC; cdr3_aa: CASSAREITYEQYF
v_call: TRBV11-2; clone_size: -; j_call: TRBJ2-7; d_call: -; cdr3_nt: TGTGCCAGCAGCACATATTACGAGCAGTACTTC; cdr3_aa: CASSTYYEQYF
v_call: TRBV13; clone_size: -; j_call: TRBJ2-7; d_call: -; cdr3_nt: TGTGCCAGCAGCTTAGGGGGGGCTTCCTACGAGCAGTACTTC; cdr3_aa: CASSLGGASYEQYF
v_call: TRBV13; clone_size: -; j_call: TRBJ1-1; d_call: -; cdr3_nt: TGTGCCAGCAGCTTAGCAGGGGAGGGGAACACTGAAGCTTTCTTT; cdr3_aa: CASSLAGEGNTEAFF
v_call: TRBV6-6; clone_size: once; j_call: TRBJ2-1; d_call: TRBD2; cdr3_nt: TGTGCCAGCAGTTACACCCCGGGACTAGCCGGCAATGAGCAGTTCTTC; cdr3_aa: CASSYTPGLAGNEQFF
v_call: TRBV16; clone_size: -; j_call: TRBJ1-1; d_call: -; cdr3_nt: TGTGCCAGCAGCCCCACCTACCAGGACACTGAAGCTTTCTTT; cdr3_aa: CASSPTYQDTEAFF
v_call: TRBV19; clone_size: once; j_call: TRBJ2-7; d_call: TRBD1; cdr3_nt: TGTGCCAGCGGACAGGCGGCCTCCTACGAGCAGTACTTC; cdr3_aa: CASGQAASYEQYF
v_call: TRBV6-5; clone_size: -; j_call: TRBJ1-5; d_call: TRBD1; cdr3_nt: TGTGCCAGCAGTCCCGGGACAGGGAATCAGCCCCAGCATTTT; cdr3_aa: CASSPGTGNQPQHF
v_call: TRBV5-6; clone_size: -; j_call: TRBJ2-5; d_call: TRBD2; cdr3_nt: TGTGCCAGCAGCTTGGGTACGGGAGGACTCCAAGAGACCCAGTACTTC; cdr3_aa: CASSLGTGGLQETQYF
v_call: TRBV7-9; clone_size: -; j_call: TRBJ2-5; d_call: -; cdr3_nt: TGTGCCAGCAGCTTTCCAGTGACCCAGTACTTC; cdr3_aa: CASSFPVTQYF
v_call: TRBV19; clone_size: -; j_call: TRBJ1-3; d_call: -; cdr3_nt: TGTGCCAGTAGTACCAGGACCAGAAACACCATATATTTT; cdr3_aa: CASSTRTRNTIYF